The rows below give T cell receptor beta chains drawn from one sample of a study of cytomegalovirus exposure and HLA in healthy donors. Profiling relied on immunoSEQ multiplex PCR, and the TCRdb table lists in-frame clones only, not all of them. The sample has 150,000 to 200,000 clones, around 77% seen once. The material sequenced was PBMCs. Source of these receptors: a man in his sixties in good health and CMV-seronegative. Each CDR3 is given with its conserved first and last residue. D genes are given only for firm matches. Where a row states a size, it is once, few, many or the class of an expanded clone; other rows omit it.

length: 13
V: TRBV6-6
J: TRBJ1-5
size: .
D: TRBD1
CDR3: CAALGTDNQPQHF
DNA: TGTGCCGCCTTGGGGACAGACAATCAGCCCCAGCATTTT

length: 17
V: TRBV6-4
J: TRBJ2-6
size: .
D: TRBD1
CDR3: CATGGTGGFSGANVLTF
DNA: TGTGCCACCGGCGGGACAGGGGGATTTTCTGGGGCCAACGTCCTGACTTTC

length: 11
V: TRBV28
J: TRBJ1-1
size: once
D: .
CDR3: CASGTHTEAFF
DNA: TGTGCCAGTGGGACTCACACTGAAGCTTTCTTT

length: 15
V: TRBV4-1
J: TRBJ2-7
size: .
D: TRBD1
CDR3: CASSQLDRGGGEQYF
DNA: TGCGCCAGCAGCCAATTGGACAGGGGAGGGGGCGAGCAGTACTTC

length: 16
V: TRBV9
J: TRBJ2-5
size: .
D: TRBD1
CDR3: CASSVVAQGAQETQYF
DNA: TGTGCCAGCAGCGTAGTAGCGCAGGGGGCGCAGGAGACCCAGTACTTC

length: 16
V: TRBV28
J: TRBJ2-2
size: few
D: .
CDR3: CASSREETGNTGELFF
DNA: TGTGCCAGCAGTAGAGAAGAGACAGGGAACACCGGGGAGCTGTTTTTT

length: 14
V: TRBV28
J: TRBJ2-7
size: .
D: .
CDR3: CASSLVPSEYEQYF
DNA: TGTGCCAGCAGTTTAGTCCCCAGCGAGTACGAGCAGTACTTC

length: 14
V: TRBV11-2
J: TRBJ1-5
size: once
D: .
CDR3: CASSPDSSNQPQHF
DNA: TGTGCCAGCAGCCCCGACAGTAGCAATCAGCCCCAGCATTTT

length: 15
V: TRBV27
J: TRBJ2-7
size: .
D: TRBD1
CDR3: CASTLHRGSSYEQYF
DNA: TGTGCCAGCACCTTACACAGGGGCTCTTCCTACGAGCAGTACTTC

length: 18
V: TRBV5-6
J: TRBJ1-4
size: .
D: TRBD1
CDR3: CASSLLTGGHATNEKLFF
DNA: TGTGCCAGCAGCCTCCTTACAGGGGGCCATGCAACTAATGAAAAACTGTTTTTT

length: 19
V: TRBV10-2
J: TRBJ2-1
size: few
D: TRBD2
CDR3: CASSDPGLAQGYRVNEQFF
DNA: TGCGCCAGCAGTGACCCGGGACTAGCACAGGGGTACAGGGTCAATGAGCAGTTCTTC

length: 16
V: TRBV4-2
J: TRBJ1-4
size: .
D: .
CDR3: CASSQVSQGTNEKLFF
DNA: TGTGCCAGCAGCCAAGTTTCGCAGGGAACTAATGAAAAACTGTTTTTT

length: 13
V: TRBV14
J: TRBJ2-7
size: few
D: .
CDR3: CASSPTNSYEQYF
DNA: TGTGCCAGCAGCCCGACTAATTCCTACGAGCAGTACTTC

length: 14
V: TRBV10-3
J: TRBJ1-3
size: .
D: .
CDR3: CATGVQGSGNTIYF
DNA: TGTGCCACCGGCGTGCAGGGTTCTGGAAACACCATATATTTT

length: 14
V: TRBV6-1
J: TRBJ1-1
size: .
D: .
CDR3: CASSPLTGSTEAFF
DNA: TGTGCCAGCAGTCCTCTTACAGGCAGCACTGAAGCTTTCTTT

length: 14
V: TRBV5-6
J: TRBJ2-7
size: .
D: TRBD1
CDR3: CASSFLDRSYEQYF
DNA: TGTGCCAGCAGCTTCCTGGACAGGTCCTACGAGCAGTACTTC

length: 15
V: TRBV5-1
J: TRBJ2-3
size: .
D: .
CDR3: CASSLEGAVTDTQYF
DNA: TGCGCCAGCAGCTTGGAAGGGGCCGTCACAGATACGCAGTATTTT

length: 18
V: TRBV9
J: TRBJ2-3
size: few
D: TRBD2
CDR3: CASSVAMRTSGAVDTQYF
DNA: TGTGCCAGCAGCGTAGCTATGAGGACTAGCGGGGCGGTAGATACGCAGTATTTT